The 5 T cell receptor beta chains presented below share a single source sample, sequenced in a study of T cell responses to AZD1222 COVID-19 vaccine. The repertoire was sequenced with immunoSEQ multiplex PCR; TCRdb's copy has only in-frame clones and lacks some. The table shows fewer than 150,000 clones, with roughly 90% occurring only once. Specimen: peripheral blood, collected on day 0 of AZD1222 vaccination. These receptors came from an adult in good health.

The genes are TRBV20-1 and TRBJ2-1; D is uncertain. This CDR3 has 15 residues. Germline CDR1 reads DFQATT; CDR2 reads SNEGSKA (reference sequence). Trimming removed 3 bases from V and 6 bases from J, with 18 bases in between. The CDR3 DNA reads TGCAGTGCTAGTTCTATCGACCTTGTTCTCAATGAGCAGTTCTTC. Translating gives CSASSIDLVLNEQFF.

J is TRBJ2-7 and V is TRBV29-1; D remains ambiguous. Germline V gene sequence: CDR1 SQVTM, CDR2 ANQGSEA. The CDR3 has 12 residues. The V end was cut by 4 bases, the J end by 2 bases, with 9 bases between. The CDR3 bases are TGCAGCGTTGGGCACGACGCCTACGAGCAGTACTTC. This gives the protein CSVGHDAYEQYF.

The gene calls are TRBV16 and TRBJ1-4; D call uncertain. Between the trimmed V and J ends, which lost 5 bases and 8 bases, there was a span of 12 bases. Germline assignment: CDR1 KGHSY and CDR2 FQNENV. This CDR3 comprises 13 residues. CDR3 in amino acids: CASSTRVREKLFF. The CDR3 nucleotides are TGTGCCAGCAGCACAAGGGTTCGCGAAAAACTGTTTTTT.

The chain carries TRBV6-5 and TRBJ2-2; no firm D call. Germline lookup yields CDR1 MNHEY and CDR2 SVGAGI. V was clipped by 6 bases and J by 2 bases, with 7 bases between them. This CDR3 is 13 amino acids long. The DNA for the CDR3 is TGTGCCAGCAGACTACCTAACACCGGGGAGCTGTTTTTT. Translating it yields CASRLPNTGELFF.

The CDR3 region is CASSAGPTGGYEQYF. The CDR3, as DNA: TGTGCCAGCAGCGCAGGACCGACAGGGGGCTACGAGCAGTACTTC. The chain has TRBV9 and TRBJ2-7, with TRBD1 matching 9 bases. The germline V gene has CDR1 SGDLS and CDR2 YYNGEE. V shed 3 bases and J 3 bases; nucleotides not matched to a gene: 7. The CDR3 is made up of 15 amino acids.